The 26 T cell receptor beta chains below come from one sample, sequenced in a study of shared clonotypes between healthy human individuals. Sequencing used immunoSEQ multiplex PCR; TCRdb keeps in-frame clones, though not all of them. Of millions of clones in the sample, 85% to 95% are singletons; the top ten hold roughly 0.36%. Input material: naive CD4+ T cells from PBMCs. Regarding subset: CD45RA+ positively selected. These receptors all stem from a man between 18 and 29 years old in good health. Some clones in this sample may be carry-over from other donors' samples.

The chain joins TRBV5-1 to TRBJ1-1, with unresolved D. The CDR3 is 15 residues long. V lost 2 bases and J 1 base, leaving 12 bases between the germline ends. Looked up from germline, CDR1 is SGHRS and CDR2 is YFSETQ. The CDR3 region is CASSFAPPANTEAFF. As DNA, the CDR3 is TGCGCCAGCAGCTTTGCGCCGCCGGCGAACACTGAAGCTTTCTTT.

For this clone: Distinct nucleotide sequences in the sample also encode this CDR3. This chain links TRBV28 with TRBJ1-1; D unresolved. The V gene lost 6 bases and the J gene lost 1 base, with 3 bases spanning the gap. The CDR3 extends over 11 amino acids. The germline CDR1 and CDR2 sequences are MDHEN and SYDVKM. CDR3 DNA sequence: TGTGCCAGCAGCCCGAACACTGAAGCTTTCTTT. As protein: CASSPNTEAFF.

This sequence joins TRBV7-2 and TRBJ2-3, with D possibly being TRBD2 (6 bases). Germline V gene data show CDR1 as SGHTA and CDR2 as FQGNSA. The V end lost 5 bases, the J end lost 1 base, and 10 bases lay between the germline ends. This CDR3 has 14 amino acids. This chain's CDR3 is CASSTRDRTDTQYF. CDR3 nucleotides: TGTGCCAGCAGCACGCGGGACCGCACAGATACGCAGTATTTT.

The chain has TRBV28 and TRBJ2-3; D tentatively reads TRBD1 or TRBD2 (6 bases each). This CDR3 contains 19 residues. Trimming left V 4 bases short and J 0 bases short, with 23 bases between. From germline, CDR1 is MDHEN and CDR2 SYDVKM. CDR3 in DNA: TGTGCCAGCAGTTCCCTGGGGGCGGGAACCCTCGGAAGCACAGATACGCAGTATTTT. Its translation is CASSSLGAGTLGSTDTQYF. Supplemented by reference TRBV28 and TRBJ2-3, the full variable domain reads DVKVTQSSRYLVKRTGEKVFLECVQDMDHENMFWYRQDPGLGLRLIYFSYDVKMKEKGDIPEGYSVSREKKERFSLILESASTNQTSMYLCASSSLGAGTLGSTDTQYFGPGTRLTVL.

V usage is TRBV27 and J usage is TRBJ2-7; 7 bases line up with TRBD2. The V gene end was trimmed by 2 bases and the J gene end by 3 bases; junction bases not matched to a gene: 7. CDR1 is MNHEY, CDR2 SMNVEV, per germline (reference sequence). CDR3 length: 15 residues. CDR3 sequence reads: CASSLVAGASYEQYF. CDR3 sequence (DNA): TGTGCCAGCAGTTTAGTTGCGGGAGCCAGCTACGAGCAGTACTTC.

V gene TRBV19 combines with J gene TRBJ2-2; D remains ambiguous. Per germline, CDR1 LNHDA and CDR2 SQIVND (reference sequence). The ends were cut back, 7 bases at V and 0 bases at J, with 9 bases in the middle. This CDR3 is 14 amino acids long. The CDR3 spells CASILRTNTGELFF. CDR3 DNA: TGTGCCAGTATCTTACGCACGAACACCGGGGAGCTGTTTTTT.

The chain carries TRBV28 and TRBJ1-2; tentative D call: TRBD1 (5 bases). V was trimmed by 8 bases and J by 4 bases, leaving 17 bases between them. This CDR3 is 14 amino acids long. Germline V gene sequence: CDR1 MDHEN, CDR2 SYDVKM. The CDR3 sequence: CASQPRQPLYGYTF. In DNA, the CDR3 is TGTGCCAGCCAACCGAGACAGCCTCTCTATGGCTACACCTTC.

The CDR3 DNA sequence: TGCAGCGTTGAAGGTAGCGGGAGCCCACCCTACGAGCAGTACTTC. It codes for CSVEGSGSPPYEQYF. V gene TRBV29-1 combines with J gene TRBJ2-7; 9 nucleotides agree with TRBD2. The CDR3 length is 15 residues. Losses at the gene ends were 1 base for V and 2 bases for J; bases not matched to a gene: 6. The V gene's germline CDR1 is SQVTM and CDR2 ANQGSEA.

This clone was observed a single time. This chain uses TRBV29-1 with TRBJ2-7; 7 nucleotides align to TRBD2. V was pared by 4 bases and J by 5 bases, with 5 bases of the junction left unmatched. Germline assignment: CDR1 SQVTM and CDR2 ANQGSEA. This CDR3 is built from 12 residues. CDR3 sequence: CSVAGGSDEQYF. CDR3 in DNA: TGCAGCGTTGCTGGCGGGAGCGACGAGCAGTACTTC.

The V gene is TRBV28, the J gene TRBJ2-3, with D perhaps TRBD1 (5 bases). The germline V gene encodes CDR1 MDHEN and CDR2 SYDVKM. The CDR3 sequence is 15 residues long. Trimming cost V 6 bases and J 3 bases, with 16 bases left between them. CDR3 loop: CASRTQGLGTDTQYF. CDR3 nucleotide sequence: TGTGCCAGCAGAACGCAGGGTTTAGGAACAGATACGCAGTATTTT.

The CDR3 nucleotides read TGTGCCAGTACCCCGTCTACAGGGAGATATGGCTACACCTTC. This codes for CASTPSTGRYGYTF. The chain carries TRBV19 and TRBJ1-2; tentatively, D is TRBD1 (6 bases). V gave up 7 bases and J gave up 5 bases, with 17 bases separating them. The CDR3 covers 14 residues. From germline, CDR1 is LNHDA and CDR2 SQIVND (reference sequence).

This clone was seen just once. The chain uses TRBV15 and TRBJ2-7; no definite D call. Germline CDR1 is LNHNV and CDR2 is YYDKDF (reference sequence). The CDR3 runs to 14 residues. V lost 2 bases, J lost 0 bases, and 8 bases lay in between. The chain's CDR3 is CATSRPQSSYEQYF. The CDR3 nucleotides are TGTGCCACCAGCAGACCCCAGAGCTCCTACGAGCAGTACTTC.

This clone was seen only once. The rearrangement uses TRBV5-1 and TRBJ1-2; no clear D. The CDR3 contains 15 residues. Trimming stripped 4 bases from V and 4 bases from J, with 17 bases between. In germline, CDR1 is SGHRS, CDR2 YFSETQ. Here the CDR3 reads CASSPVPWSPYGYTF. The CDR3 region has the DNA TGCGCCAGCAGCCCGGTCCCTTGGTCCCCCTATGGCTACACCTTC.

Comments on this clone: Distinct nucleotide sequences in the sample also encode this CDR3. The rearrangement links TRBV28 to TRBJ2-3; a weak D match, TRBD1 (5 bases). The CDR3 loop spans 14 amino acids. Germline loops: CDR1 MDHEN, CDR2 SYDVKM. V gave up 3 bases and J gave up 0 bases, with 7 bases separating them. CDR3 loop: CASSFRQSTDTQYF. CDR3 coding DNA: TGTGCCAGCAGTTTCCGACAGAGCACAGATACGCAGTATTTT.

The gene calls are TRBV5-1 and TRBJ1-1; 7 positions agree with TRBD1. Per the germline V gene, CDR1 is SGHRS and CDR2 is YFSETQ. V was pared by 0 bases and J by 6 bases, with 8 bases of the junction left unmatched. This CDR3 spans 15 amino acids. CDR3 loop: CASSLAGDSLAEAFF. CDR3 DNA: TGCGCCAGCAGCTTGGCCGGGGACAGTCTAGCTGAAGCTTTCTTT.

This sequence joins TRBV25-1 and TRBJ2-5; TRBD2 is a possible D gene (6 bases). Looked up from germline, CDR1 is MGHDK and CDR2 is SYGVNS. The CDR3 covers 14 residues. Trimming shortened V by 6 bases and J by 4 bases, and 15 bases separated the two germline ends. The CDR3 DNA is TGTGCCAGCAGCTTGCGGGTCGGGGGAGAGACCCAGTACTTC. This encodes CASSLRVGGETQYF. Complete variable domain (other parts from reference TRBV25-1 and TRBJ2-5): EADIYQTPRYLVIGTGKKITLECSQTMGHDKMYWYQQDPGMELHLIHYSYGVNSTEKGDLSSESTVSRIRTEHFPLTLESARPSHTSQYLCASSLRVGGETQYFGPGTRLLVL.

The rearrangement links TRBV28 to TRBJ1-5, with D unresolved. Per germline, CDR1 MDHEN and CDR2 SYDVKM. Trimming shortened V by 5 bases and J by 7 bases, and 12 bases separated the two germline ends. The CDR3 runs 13 residues. The CDR3, as DNA: TGTGCCAGCAGTCCTTCCCCGGGGCAGCCCCAGCATTTT. Protein: CASSPSPGQPQHF.

The V and J genes are TRBV5-4 and TRBJ2-3; 13 bases are a match to TRBD2. The CDR3 is made up of 19 amino acids. The V gene end was trimmed by 6 bases and the J gene end by 2 bases; junction bases not matched to a gene: 15. CDR1 and CDR2 from the germline V gene are SGHNT and YYREEE (reference sequence). This chain's CDR3 is CASTPGGLAGVSNTDTQYF. Written as DNA, the CDR3 is TGTGCCAGCACCCCCGGCGGACTAGCGGGAGTTTCTAACACAGATACGCAGTATTTT.

This chain joins TRBV2 and TRBJ1-1; 9 bases are a match to TRBD1. V gave up 6 bases and J gave up 7 bases; unmatched junction bases: 12. This CDR3 contains 15 residues. The germline gives CDR1 SNHLY, CDR2 FYNNEI. The DNA of the CDR3 is TGTGCCAGCAGCCCGACAGGGGGAATCATTGTTGAAGCTTTCTTT. It specifies CASSPTGGIIVEAFF.

The J gene is TRBJ2-1, the V gene TRBV28; TRBD1 matches at 11 bases. The trim removed 1 base at V and 8 bases at J, leaving 7 bases unmatched. The CDR3 spans 16 residues. CDR1 and CDR2 from the germline V gene are MDHEN and SYDVKM. This CDR3 is CASSLFIGQGAYEQFF. The DNA of the CDR3 is TGTGCCAGCAGTTTATTTATCGGACAGGGGGCATATGAGCAGTTCTTC.

The rearrangement uses TRBV7-3 and TRBJ2-1, with 10 bases lining up with TRBD2. CDR3 length: 19 residues. Germline V gene sequence: CDR1 SGHTA, CDR2 FQGTGA. V shed 0 bases, J shed 4 bases, and the junction held 12 bases outside the gene matches. CDR3 nucleotides: TGTGCCAGCAGCTTAACGTTGGCTAGCGGGAGTCAGGAATACAATGAGCAGTTCTTC. Translation gives CASSLTLASGSQEYNEQFF.

The rearrangement links TRBV6-5 to TRBJ1-2, with D tentatively TRBD1 (5 bases). The germline gives CDR1 MNHEY, CDR2 SVGAGI. This CDR3 contains 13 residues. V lost 2 bases and J 9 bases, leaving 13 bases between the germline ends. The CDR3 DNA reads TGTGCCAGCAGTTACGAATCAGGGTTCAGCTACACCTTC. Translated, it gives CASSYESGFSYTF.

This chain links TRBV11-2 with TRBJ2-5; possibly TRBD2 for D (5 bases). The J call may be incorrect, as the DNA end agrees better with TRBJ2-7. Germline V lookup: CDR1 SGHAT, CDR2 FQNNGV. The CDR3 totals 13 residues. For the CDR3, the DNA is TGTGCCAGCAGCTACCGTCGGGGATACGAGCAGTACTTC. It translates to CASSYRRGYEQYF.

A remark on this clone: This same CDR3 is encoded by further DNA sequences in the sample. V gene TRBV6-6 combines with J gene TRBJ1-1; tentatively, D is TRBD1 (5 bases). The CDR3 is 15 amino acids. V was cut by 0 bases and J by 0 bases, with 8 bases left in between. CDR1 and CDR2 (germline): MNHNY, SVGAGI (reference sequence). CDR3 in amino acids: CASSYSGTLNTEAFF. DNA for the CDR3: TGTGCCAGCAGTTACTCCGGGACCCTGAACACTGAAGCTTTCTTT.

The V call is TRBV19, the J call TRBJ1-5; D unclear. This CDR3 has 16 amino acids. The V gene lost 3 bases and the J gene lost 2 bases, with 14 bases spanning the gap. Looked up from germline, CDR1 is LNHDA and CDR2 is SQIVND (reference sequence). The DNA of the CDR3 is TGTGCCAGTAGTATTCGTCAAGGGATGGGCAATCAGCCCCAGCATTTT. This codes for CASSIRQGMGNQPQHF.

The gene calls are TRBV5-6 and TRBJ2-1; no clear D. CDR3 size: 11 residues. The ends were cut back, 0 bases at V and 8 bases at J, with 3 bases in the middle. Germline V lookup: CDR1 SGHDT, CDR2 YYEEEE. CDR3 nucleotide sequence: TGTGCCAGCAGCTTGGAGTATGAGCAGTTCTTC. Protein product: CASSLEYEQFF. Based on the CDR3 plus reference TRBV5-6 and TRBJ2-1, the full variable domain is DAGVTQSPTHLIKTRGQQVTLRCSPKSGHDTVSWYQQALGQGPQFIFQYYEEEERQRGNFPDRFSGHQFPNYSSELNVNALLLGDSALYLCASSLEYEQFFGPGTRLTVL.